What follows are 18 T cell receptor beta chains derived from one specimen sequenced in a study of tumor-infiltrating lymphocytes in primary liver carcinoma (dated by TCRdb to 2017 to 2019). RNA from unsorted whole blood was extracted with TRIzol reagent, and germline DNA was obtained with the DNeasy Blood & Tissue kit. TCRdb shows the sequencer as Illumina HiSeq 2500. Starting from 450 to 500 ng total RNA, TCRbeta-specific cDNA was produced by reverse transcription with a constant-region primer and ProtoScript II reverse transcriptase. TCRbeta libraries were built with three nested multiplex PCR rounds, a slightly modified ARM-PCR procedure. Each of the first two PCR rounds ran for around 10 cycles using multiplex TRBV1-TRBV30 forward primers together with a Cbeta reverse primer. In TCRdb, the public reads were trimmed at Q25 with fastp and aligned with MiXCR, with productive beta chains retained. Every entry covers one CDR3 protein and lists the most common genes and DNA from its rows. The sample table lists about 310,000 distinct CDR3 sequences, nearly 60% of them with a count of one. Of the sample, 15% to 20% falls within the top ten clones.

The sample comprised peripheral blood. All receptors derive from a young woman with primary liver carcinoma and hepatitis B virus infection.

This clonotype was observed many times. The chain combines TRBV6-1 with TRBJ1-3; tentatively, D is TRBD1 (6 bases). The V gene's germline CDR1 is MNHNS and CDR2 SASEGT. The CDR3 is 13 residues long. Between the trimmed V and J ends, which lost 8 bases and 4 bases, there was a span of 12 bases. The CDR3 region is CASSGTTGNTIYF. The CDR3 DNA reads as TGTGCCAGCTCCGGGACAACAGGAAACACCATATATTTT.

This clonotype was recorded a few times. V and J are TRBV30 and TRBJ2-7; the D gene is possibly TRBD1 (5 bases). Trimming removed 3 bases at V and 5 bases at J, with 14 bases between. Germline lookup yields CDR1 GTSNPN and CDR2 SVGIG (reference sequence). The CDR3 has 13 residues. CDR3 loop: CAWSWGQGNEQYF. The CDR3 region has the DNA TGTGCCTGGAGCTGGGGCCAAGGGAACGAGCAGTACTTC.

Details on this clonotype: A much larger clone lies a single base off, so this may be a read error. V gene TRBV12-3 or TRBV12-4 combines with J gene TRBJ1-1; D gene ambiguous. The CDR3 has 13 amino acids. The CDR3: CASSFGGLTEGFF. CDR3 nucleotide sequence: TGTGCCAGCAGTTTCGGCGGACTCACTGAAGGTTTCTTT.

As to this clonotype: Mismatch with germline at one junction end may stem from a read error. The chain has TRBV29-1 and TRBJ2-1, with 9 bases matching TRBD1. Germline values: CDR1 SQVTM, CDR2 ANQGSEA. The CDR3 covers 13 residues. DNA for the CDR3: TGCGGCGTTAAACGGGGACAGGGCGATGAGCAGTTCTTC. Its protein is CGVKRGQGDEQFF.

At least ten counts were recorded for this clonotype. This chain joins TRBV12-3 or TRBV12-4 and TRBJ2-3; D might be TRBD2 (6 bases). CDR3 length equals 16 residues. V lost 3 bases and J 1 base, leaving 14 bases between the germline ends. The CDR3 coding sequence is TGTGCCAGCAGTTTTTGGGCGGGATCTCGCACAGATACGCAGTATTTT. It yields the protein CASSFWAGSRTDTQYF.

This clonotype was seen only once. This chain connects TRBV11-2 to TRBJ2-1, with D possibly being TRBD2 (6 bases). The germline V gene encodes CDR1 SGHAT and CDR2 FQNNGV. The CDR3 loop spans 13 amino acids. V dropped 4 bases and J dropped 14 bases, with 18 bases sitting between them. In DNA form, the CDR3 reads TGTGCCAGCAGCTCAAAGGTAGCGGCCCTGAAGTTCTTC. Protein sequence: CASSSKVAALKFF.

A remark on this clonotype: One junction end does not reproduce the germline sequence, and a read error may be involved. The chain couples TRBV11-1 to TRBJ2-5, with D possibly matching TRBD2 (6 bases). CDR1 is SGHAT, CDR2 FQDESV, per germline (reference sequence). The CDR3 contains 11 residues. In nucleotides, the CDR3 is TGTACTAGCAGCTCGAGCCGGGCCCTAAACTTC. Its protein product is CTSSSSRALNF.

V usage is TRBV5-6 and J usage is TRBJ2-7; the D gene could be TRBD1 or TRBD2 (6 bases each). Germline CDR1 is SGHDT and CDR2 is YYEEEE. This CDR3 has 15 residues. Between the trimmed V and J ends, which lost 2 bases and 5 bases, there was a span of 17 bases. In DNA form, the CDR3 reads TGTGCCAGCAGCTTTTCCCTCGGGGGCCTGGACGAGCAGTACTTC. Amino acids: CASSFSLGGLDEQYF.

By proportion, this clonotype is medium-sized. The chain is built from TRBV4-2 and TRBJ2-1; the D is unclear. The CDR3 spans 15 residues. Germline lookup yields CDR1 LGHNA and CDR2 YNFKEQ. Deletions cut 0 bases from V and 4 bases from J, with 10 bases between. The CDR3 loop is CASSQERPEYNEQFF. Here the CDR3 DNA reads TGTGCCAGCAGCCAAGAGAGGCCCGAATACAATGAGCAGTTCTTC.

Remarks on this clonotype: An end of the junction differs from the germline gene, which may be a read error. V is TRBV28 and J is TRBJ2-7; the match to TRBD2 covers 8 bases. CDR1 is MDHEN, CDR2 SYDVKM, per germline. The CDR3 runs 16 residues. DNA for the CDR3: TGTGTCAGCAGTTTTTCGTTAGCGGGACTCTCCTACGAGCAGTACTTC. This gives the protein CVSSFSLAGLSYEQYF.

This clonotype was seen at least ten times. This rearrangement joins TRBV11-2 to TRBJ2-3; 9 nucleotides align to TRBD2. From germline, CDR1 is SGHAT and CDR2 FQNNGV. This CDR3 has 15 residues. V lost 1 base to trimming and J lost 6 bases; unmatched junction nucleotides: 5. For the CDR3, the DNA is TGTGCCAGCAGCTTAGGGGTAGCGGGAGTGGATACGCAGTATTTT. It encodes CASSLGVAGVDTQYF. The entire variable domain, with the rest obtained from reference TRBV11-2 and TRBJ2-3, is as follows: EAGVAQSPRYKIIEKRQSVAFWCNPISGHATLYWYQQILGQGPKLLIQFQNNGVVDDSQLPKDRFSAERLKGVDSTLKIQPAKLEDSAVYLCASSLGVAGVDTQYFGPGTRLTVL.

This chain joins TRBV7-9 and TRBJ2-7; TRBD1 agrees at 7 bases. The CDR3 is 14 amino acids. With V trimmed by 5 bases and J by 6 bases, 10 bases remained unmatched. Per germline, CDR1 SEHNR and CDR2 FQNEAQ (reference sequence). The CDR3 DNA reads as TGTGCCAGCAGCCTCACCGGGACAGCAACCGAGCAGTACTTC. Translation gives CASSLTGTATEQYF.

The V call is TRBV7-3, the J call TRBJ2-1; TRBD2 matches 9 bases. Germline values: CDR1 SGHTA, CDR2 FQGTGA. J gave up 9 bases and V 5 bases, and 20 bases lay outside the gene matches. The CDR3 has 18 amino acids. For the CDR3, the DNA is TGTGCCAGCAGCCCCAAAGGGCACCCTAGCGGGAAGGAGGGTGAGCAGTTCTTC. Translation: CASSPKGHPSGKEGEQFF.

This clonotype occurred a few times. The V call is TRBV5-6, the J call TRBJ2-7; tentative D call: TRBD2 (5 bases). Germline assignment: CDR1 SGHDT and CDR2 YYEEEE. V was pared by 3 bases and J by 2 bases, with 12 bases between. The CDR3 extends over 14 amino acids. CDR3 DNA sequence: TGTGCCAGCAGCTGGGAAGAGGGAGCCTACGAGCAGTACTTC. This encodes CASSWEEGAYEQYF.

The CDR3 bases are TGTGCCAGCAGCTCGACAGGGGGCGCGCACTATGGCTACACCTTC. Protein sequence: CASSSTGGAHYGYTF. The V call is TRBV5-4, the J call TRBJ1-2, with 10 bases matching TRBD1. The CDR3 sequence is 15 residues long. V shed 3 bases, J shed 3 bases, and the junction held 5 bases outside the gene matches. Germline V gene data show CDR1 as SGHNT and CDR2 as YYREEE (reference sequence). Full variable domain (remainder filled in from reference TRBV5-4 and TRBJ1-2): ETGVTQSPTHLIKTRGQQVTLRCSSQSGHNTVSWYQQALGQGPQFIFQYYREEENGRGNFPPRFSGLQFPNYSSELNVNALELDDSALYLCASSSTGGAHYGYTFGSGTRLTVV.

A note on this clonotype: With a much larger clone just one base away, this may be a read error. V and J are TRBV6-2 or TRBV6-3 and TRBJ2-7, with TRBD1 matching over 7 bases. Germline V gives CDR1 MNHEY, CDR2 SVGEGT. This CDR3 contains 13 residues. CDR3 in amino acids: CASTTGSPYAQYF. CDR3 nucleotides: TGTGCCAGCACGACAGGGAGCCCCTACGCGCAGTACTTC.

The V gene is TRBV4-1, the J gene TRBJ2-3, with D maybe TRBD2 (5 bases). Trimming took off 8 bases at V and 0 bases at J, with 9 bases between the two ends. The CDR3 is made up of 13 amino acids. CDR1 and CDR2 (germline): MGHRA, YSYEKL. The CDR3: CASRGPSTDTQYF. The DNA for the CDR3 is TGCGCCAGCCGAGGGCCTAGCACAGATACGCAGTATTTT.

Details on this clonotype: A much more abundant neighbour one base away suggests this may be a read error. The rearrangement joins TRBV6-1 to TRBJ1-4; no definite D call. Germline CDR1 MNHNS, CDR2 SASEGT. The CDR3 consists of 15 residues. The CDR3 nucleotides are TGTGTCAGCAGTGAAAGGGTGCACTCTTCGGATTCACTGTTTTTT. Translated: CVSSERVHSSDSLFF.